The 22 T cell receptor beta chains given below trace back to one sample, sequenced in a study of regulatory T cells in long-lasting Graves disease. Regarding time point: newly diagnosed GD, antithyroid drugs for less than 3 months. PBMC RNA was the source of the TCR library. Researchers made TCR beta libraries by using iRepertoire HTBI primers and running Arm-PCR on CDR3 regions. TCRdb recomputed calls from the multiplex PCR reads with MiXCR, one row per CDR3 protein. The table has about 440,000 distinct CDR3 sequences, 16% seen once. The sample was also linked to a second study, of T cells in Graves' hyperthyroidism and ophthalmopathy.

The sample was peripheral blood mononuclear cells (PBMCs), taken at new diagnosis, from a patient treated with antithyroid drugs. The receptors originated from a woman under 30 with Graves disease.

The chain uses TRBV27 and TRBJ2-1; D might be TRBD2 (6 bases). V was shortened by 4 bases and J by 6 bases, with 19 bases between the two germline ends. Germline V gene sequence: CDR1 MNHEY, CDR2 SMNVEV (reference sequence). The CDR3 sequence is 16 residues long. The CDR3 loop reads CASSSHSGVRGNEQFF. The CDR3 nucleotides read TGTGCCAGCAGTTCCCACAGCGGTGTGCGGGGCAATGAGCAGTTCTTC.

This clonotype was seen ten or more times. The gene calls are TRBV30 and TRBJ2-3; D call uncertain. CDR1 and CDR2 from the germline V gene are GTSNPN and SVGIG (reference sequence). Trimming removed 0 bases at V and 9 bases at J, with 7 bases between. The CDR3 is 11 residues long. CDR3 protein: CAWSVLSTQYF. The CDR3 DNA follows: TGTGCCTGGAGTGTACTTTCCACGCAGTATTTT. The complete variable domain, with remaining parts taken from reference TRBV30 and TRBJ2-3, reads SQTIHQWPATLVQPVGSPLSLECTVEGTSNPNLYWYRQAAGRGLQLLFYSVGIGQISSEVPQNLSASRPQDRQFILSSKKLLLSDSGFYLCAWSVLSTQYFGPGTRLTVL.

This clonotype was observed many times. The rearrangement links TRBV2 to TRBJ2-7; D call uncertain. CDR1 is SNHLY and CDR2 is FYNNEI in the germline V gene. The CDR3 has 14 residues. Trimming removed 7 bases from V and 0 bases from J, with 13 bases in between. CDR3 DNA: TGTGCCAGCACGGCGGTCGAGAGCTCCTACGAGCAGTACTTC. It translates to CASTAVESSYEQYF.

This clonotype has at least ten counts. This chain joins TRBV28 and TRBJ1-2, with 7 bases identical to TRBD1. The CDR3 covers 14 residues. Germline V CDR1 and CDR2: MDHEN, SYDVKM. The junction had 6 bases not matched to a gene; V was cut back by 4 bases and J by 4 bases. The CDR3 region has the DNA TGTGCCAGCAGTTCCCCCGGGACAGCCTATGGCTACACCTTC. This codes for CASSSPGTAYGYTF.

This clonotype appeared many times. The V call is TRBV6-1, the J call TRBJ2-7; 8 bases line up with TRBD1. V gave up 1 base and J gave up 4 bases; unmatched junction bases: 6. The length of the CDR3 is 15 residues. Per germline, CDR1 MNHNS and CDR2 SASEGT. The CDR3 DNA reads TGTGCCAGCAGTGAAGGGACAGGGACCTTTTACGAGCAGTACTTC. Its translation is CASSEGTGTFYEQYF.

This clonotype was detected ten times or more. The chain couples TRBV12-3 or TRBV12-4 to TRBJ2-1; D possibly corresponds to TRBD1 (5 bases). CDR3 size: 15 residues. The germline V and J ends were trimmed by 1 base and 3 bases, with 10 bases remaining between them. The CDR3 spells CASSLEGVVYNEQFF. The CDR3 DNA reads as TGTGCCAGCAGTTTAGAAGGGGTTGTCTACAATGAGCAGTTCTTC.

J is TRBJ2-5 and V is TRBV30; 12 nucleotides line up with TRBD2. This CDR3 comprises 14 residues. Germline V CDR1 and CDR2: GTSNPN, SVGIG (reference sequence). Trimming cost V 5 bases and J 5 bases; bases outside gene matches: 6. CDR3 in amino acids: CAWRLAGVRETQYF. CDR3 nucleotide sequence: TGTGCCTGGCGACTAGCGGGAGTTCGGGAGACCCAGTACTTC.

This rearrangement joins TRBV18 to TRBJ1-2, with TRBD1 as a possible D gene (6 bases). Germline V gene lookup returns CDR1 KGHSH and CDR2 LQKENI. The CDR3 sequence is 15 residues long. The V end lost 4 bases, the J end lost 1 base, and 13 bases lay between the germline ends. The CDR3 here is CASSLGTRFNYGYTF. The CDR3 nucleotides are TGTGCCAGCTCACTCGGGACACGGTTTAACTATGGCTACACCTTC.

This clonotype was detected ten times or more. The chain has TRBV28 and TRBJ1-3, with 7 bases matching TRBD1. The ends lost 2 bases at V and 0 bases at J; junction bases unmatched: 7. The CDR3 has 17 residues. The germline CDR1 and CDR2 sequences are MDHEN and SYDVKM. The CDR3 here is CASSLRSGGHSGNTIYF. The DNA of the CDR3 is TGTGCCAGCAGTTTACGGTCAGGGGGGCACTCTGGAAACACCATATATTTT.

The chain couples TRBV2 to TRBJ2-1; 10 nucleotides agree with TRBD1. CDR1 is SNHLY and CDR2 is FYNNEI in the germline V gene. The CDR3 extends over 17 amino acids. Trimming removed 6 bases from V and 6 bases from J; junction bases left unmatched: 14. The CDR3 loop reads CASSRKAGTGVSNEQFF. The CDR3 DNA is TGTGCCAGCAGCCGAAAAGCCGGGACAGGGGTAAGCAATGAGCAGTTCTTC. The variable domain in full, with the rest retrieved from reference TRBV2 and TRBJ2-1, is EPEVTQTPSHQVTQMGQEVILRCVPISNHLYFYWYRQILGQKVEFLVSFYNNEISEKSEIFDDQFSVERPDGSNFTLKIRSTKLEDSAMYFCASSRKAGTGVSNEQFFGPGTRLTVL.

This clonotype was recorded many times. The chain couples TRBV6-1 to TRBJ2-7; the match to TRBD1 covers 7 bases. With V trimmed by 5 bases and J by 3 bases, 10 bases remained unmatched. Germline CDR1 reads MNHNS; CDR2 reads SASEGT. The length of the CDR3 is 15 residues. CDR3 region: CASSRPGDRNYEQYF. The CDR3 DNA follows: TGTGCCAGCAGTCGACCCGGGGACAGAAACTACGAGCAGTACTTC.

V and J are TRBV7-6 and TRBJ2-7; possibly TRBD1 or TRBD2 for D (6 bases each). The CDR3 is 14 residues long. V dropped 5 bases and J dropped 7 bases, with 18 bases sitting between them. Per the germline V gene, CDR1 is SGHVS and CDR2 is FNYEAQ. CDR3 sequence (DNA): TGTGCCAGCAGCGTACCTCCGGGGGCGGGTGAGCAGTACTTC. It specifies CASSVPPGAGEQYF. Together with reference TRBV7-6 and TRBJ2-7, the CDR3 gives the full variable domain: GAGVSQSPRYKVTKRGQDVALRCDPISGHVSLYWYRQALGQGPEFLTYFNYEAQQDKSGLPNDRFSAERPEGSISTLTIQRTEQRDSAMYRCASSVPPGAGEQYFGPGTRLTVT.

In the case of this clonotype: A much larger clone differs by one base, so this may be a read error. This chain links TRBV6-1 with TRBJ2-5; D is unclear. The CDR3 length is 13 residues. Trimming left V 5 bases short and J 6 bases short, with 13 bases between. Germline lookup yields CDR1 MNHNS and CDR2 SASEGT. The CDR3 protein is CASSPTTTQTQYF. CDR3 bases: TGTGCCAGCAGTCCGACCACGACGCAGACCCAGTACTTC.

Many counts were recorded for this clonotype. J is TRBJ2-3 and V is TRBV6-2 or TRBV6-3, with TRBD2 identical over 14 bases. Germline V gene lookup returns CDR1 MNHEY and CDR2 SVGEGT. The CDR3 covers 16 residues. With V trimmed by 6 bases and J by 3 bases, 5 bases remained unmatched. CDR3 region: CASSYRLAGGTDTQYF. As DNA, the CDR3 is TGTGCCAGCAGCTACAGACTAGCGGGAGGGACAGATACGCAGTATTTT.

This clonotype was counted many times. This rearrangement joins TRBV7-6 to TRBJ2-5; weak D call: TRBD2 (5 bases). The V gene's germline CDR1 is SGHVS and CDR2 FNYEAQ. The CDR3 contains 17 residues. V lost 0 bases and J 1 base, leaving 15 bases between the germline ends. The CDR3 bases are TGTGCCAGCAGCTTAGCGCAGGAGCGGCGATTCCAAGAGACCCAGTACTTC. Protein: CASSLAQERRFQETQYF. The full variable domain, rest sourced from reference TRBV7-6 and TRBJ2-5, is GAGVSQSPRYKVTKRGQDVALRCDPISGHVSLYWYRQALGQGPEFLTYFNYEAQQDKSGLPNDRFSAERPEGSISTLTIQRTEQRDSAMYRCASSLAQERRFQETQYFGPGTRLLVL.

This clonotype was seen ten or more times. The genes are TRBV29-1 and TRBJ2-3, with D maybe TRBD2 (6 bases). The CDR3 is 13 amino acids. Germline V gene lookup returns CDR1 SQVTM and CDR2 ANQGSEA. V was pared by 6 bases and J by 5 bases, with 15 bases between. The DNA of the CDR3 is TGCAGCGTCGGGACTCCAGCCGGAGATACGCAGTATTTT. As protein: CSVGTPAGDTQYF.

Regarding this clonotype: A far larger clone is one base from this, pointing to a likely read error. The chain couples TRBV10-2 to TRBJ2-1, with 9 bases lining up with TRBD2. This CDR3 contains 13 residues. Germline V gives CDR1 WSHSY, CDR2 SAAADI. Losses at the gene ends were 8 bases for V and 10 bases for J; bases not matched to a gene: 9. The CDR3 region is CASQAGGSYEQFF. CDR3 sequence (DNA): TGCGCCAGCCAAGCGGGAGGCTCCTACGAGCAGTTCTTC.

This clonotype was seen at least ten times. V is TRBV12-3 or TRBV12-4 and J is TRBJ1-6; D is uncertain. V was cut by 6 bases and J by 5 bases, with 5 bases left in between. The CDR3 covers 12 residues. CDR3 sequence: CASSRNNSPLHF. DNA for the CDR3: TGTGCCAGCAGCCGGAATAATTCACCCCTCCACTTT.

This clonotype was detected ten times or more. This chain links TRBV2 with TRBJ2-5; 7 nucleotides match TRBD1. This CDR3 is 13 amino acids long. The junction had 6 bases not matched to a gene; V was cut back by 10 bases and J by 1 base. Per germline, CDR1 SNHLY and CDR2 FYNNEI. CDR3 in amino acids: CATDREIQETQYF. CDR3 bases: TGTGCCACAGACAGGGAGATCCAAGAGACCCAGTACTTC. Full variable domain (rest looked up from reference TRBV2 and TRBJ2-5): EPEVTQTPSHQVTQMGQEVILRCVPISNHLYFYWYRQILGQKVEFLVSFYNNEISEKSEIFDDQFSVERPDGSNFTLKIRSTKLEDSAMYFCATDREIQETQYFGPGTRLLVL.

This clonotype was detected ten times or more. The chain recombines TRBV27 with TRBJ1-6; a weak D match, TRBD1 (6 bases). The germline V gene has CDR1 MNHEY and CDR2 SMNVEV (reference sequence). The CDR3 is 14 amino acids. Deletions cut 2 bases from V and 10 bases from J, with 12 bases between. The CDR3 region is CASSLKAQGSPLHF. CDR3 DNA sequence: TGTGCCAGCAGTTTAAAGGCACAGGGATCACCCCTCCACTTT.

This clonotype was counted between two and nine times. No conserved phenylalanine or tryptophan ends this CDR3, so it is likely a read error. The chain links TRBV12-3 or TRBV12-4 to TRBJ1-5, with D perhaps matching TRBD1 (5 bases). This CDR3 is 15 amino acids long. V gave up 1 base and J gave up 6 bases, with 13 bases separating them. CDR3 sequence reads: CASSLGQGLGQPQHL. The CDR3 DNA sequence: TGTGCCAGCAGTTTAGGGCAGGGACTAGGTCAGCCCCAGCATCTT.

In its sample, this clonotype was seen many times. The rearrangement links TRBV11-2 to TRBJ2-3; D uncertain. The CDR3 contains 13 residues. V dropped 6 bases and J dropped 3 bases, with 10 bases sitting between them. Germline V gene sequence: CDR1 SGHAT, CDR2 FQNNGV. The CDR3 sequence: CASRPDGTDTQYF. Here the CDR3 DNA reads TGTGCCAGCAGACCCGACGGGACAGATACGCAGTATTTT.